The rows below give T cell receptor beta chains drawn from one sample of a study of T cell responses to AZD1222 COVID-19 vaccine. Some clones are missing from TCRdb's copy, which holds only in-frame ones; the method was immunoSEQ multiplex PCR. The sample comprises fewer than 200,000 clones, roughly 92% of which are singletons, and more than 9% rests with the top ten. Sequences were derived from peripheral blood, sampled on day 0 of AZD1222 vaccination. Receptors originate from an adult in good health. Each CDR3 is given with its conserved first and last residue. The D gene is left open where the match is weak. Size is omitted from some rows. Given values are once, few, many or a class for expanded clones.

size	V	J	D	DNA	CDR3
NA	TRBV18	TRBJ2-3	NA	TGTGCCAGCTCACCACCGGTGGCCGCAGATACGCAGTATTTT	CASSPPVAADTQYF
NA	TRBV5-4	TRBJ2-7	NA	TGTGCCAGCAGCCTGGGGGGCCCGAAGGGGTCCTACGAGCAGTACTTC	CASSLGGPKGSYEQYF
NA	TRBV14	TRBJ2-1	TRBD2	TGTGCCAGCAGCCACCTAGCGGGAGGTACACCGTACAATGAGCAGTTCTTC	CASSHLAGGTPYNEQFF
NA	TRBV10-1	TRBJ2-7	TRBD2	TGCGCCAGCAGTTTCGGTAGCGGGGGGACGAGAGAGCAGTACTTC	CASSFGSGGTREQYF
NA	TRBV7-8	TRBJ1-4	TRBD1	TGTGCCAGCAGCCGCAACAGGGGAACCATTTCGGGCGAAAAACTGTTTTTT	CASSRNRGTISGEKLFF
few	TRBV11-2	TRBJ2-5	NA	TGTGCCAGCACCTACGGGCAGGAGGTAGAGACCCAGTACTTC	CASTYGQEVETQYF
NA	TRBV7-3	TRBJ1-1	NA	TGTGCCAGCAGCTTAGAGTCGGGAGTGAACACTGAAGCTTTCTTT	CASSLESGVNTEAFF
NA	TRBV18	TRBJ1-4	NA	TGTGCCAGCTCGGGACGGGATGGAGAAAAACTGTTTTTT	CASSGRDGEKLFF
NA	TRBV7-9	TRBJ2-4	NA	TGTGCCAGCAGCCTCCGGGGTGTGGAAAACATTCAGTACTTC	CASSLRGVENIQYF
once	TRBV6-5	TRBJ2-1	NA	TGTGCCAGCAGTTACGGGGGGGCTCCCTACAATGAGCAGTTCTTC	CASSYGGAPYNEQFF
NA	TRBV4-1	TRBJ1-1	NA	TGCGCCAGCAGAAGAGGGGGGTACACTGAAGCTTTCTTT	CASRRGGYTEAFF
NA	TRBV2	TRBJ1-6	TRBD1	TGTGCCACTGCAGGGGGTTGGCCCCTCCACTTT	CATAGGWPLHF
NA	TRBV7-6	TRBJ2-5	NA	TGTGCAACCAAATCAGGGGAAGAGACCCAGTACTTC	CATKSGEETQYF
NA	TRBV5-1	TRBJ2-7	NA	TGCGCCAGCAGCTTGGAAGCAGGATTCACCTACGAGCAGTACTTC	CASSLEAGFTYEQYF
NA	TRBV19	TRBJ1-5	NA	TGTGCCAGTAGCCCAGGGTTGCGACAGCCCCAGCATTTT	CASSPGLRQPQHF
NA	TRBV28	TRBJ1-2	NA	TGTGCCAGCAGTTTAAGTAGAAGGTACACCTTC	CASSLSRRYTF
NA	TRBV6-6	TRBJ1-1	TRBD1	TGTGCCAGCAGTTACTCGCGGACAGGGGGTGAAGCTTTCTTT	CASSYSRTGGEAFF
NA	TRBV3-1/TRBV3-2	TRBJ2-2	NA	TGTGCCAGCAGCCACGCGGACGGGTGGGACACCGGGGAGCTGTTTTTT	CASSHADGWDTGELFF
NA	TRBV7-9	TRBJ1-4	NA	TGTGCCAGCAGCTTATCCACAATTGCAACTAATGAAAAACTGTTTTTT	CASSLSTIATNEKLFF
NA	TRBV12-3/TRBV12-4	TRBJ1-4	NA	TGTGCCAGCAGACTTGCAACTAATGAAAAACTGTTTTTT	CASRLATNEKLFF
once	TRBV5-1	TRBJ2-7	TRBD1	TGCGCCAGCAGCCACCGGGACAGTGGGGCGTCCTACGAGCAGTACTTC	CASSHRDSGASYEQYF
NA	TRBV7-2	TRBJ2-2	TRBD2	TGTGCCAGCAGCGCCGGGACTAGCTTTACCGGGGAGCTGTTTTTT	CASSAGTSFTGELFF
NA	TRBV4-2	TRBJ2-2	NA	TGTGCCAGCAGCCAACAGGACAGCTACACCGGGGAGCTGTTTTTT	CASSQQDSYTGELFF
once	TRBV5-1	TRBJ1-4	TRBD1	TGCGCCAGCGGAGGACAGGGGGCGACTAATGAAAAACTGTTTTTT	CASGGQGATNEKLFF
NA	TRBV2	TRBJ2-6	NA	TGTGCCAGCAGTGAAGGACCATCCAGCTCTGGGGCCAACGTCCTGACTTTC	CASSEGPSSSGANVLTF
NA	TRBV5-1	TRBJ2-5	TRBD2	TGCGCCAGCTCCTTGGGACTAGCGGGAGGGTTAGAGACCCAGTACTTC	CASSLGLAGGLETQYF
NA	TRBV6-1	TRBJ1-1	NA	TGTGCCAGCACCCGGTCCAGTAACACTGAAGCTTTCTTT	CASTRSSNTEAFF
NA	TRBV19	TRBJ1-1	TRBD1	TGTGCCAGTAGTATACCAGGGGGGTATACGAACACTGAAGCTTTCTTT	CASSIPGGYTNTEAFF
NA	TRBV10-1	TRBJ1-5	TRBD1	TGCGCCAGCAGTTTAGTAGGGACAGGGTACCAGCCCCAGCATTTT	CASSLVGTGYQPQHF
few	TRBV27	TRBJ2-2	NA	TGTGCCAGCACTGCCACCGGGGAGCTGTTTTTT	CASTATGELFF